These 11 T cell receptor beta chains were all obtained from the same sample, sequenced in a study of regulatory T cells in long-lasting Graves disease. Time point described: newly diagnosed GD, antithyroid drugs for less than 3 months. PBMC RNA served as the TCR library source. Construction of TCR beta libraries relied on iRepertoire HTBI primers and on Arm-PCR targeting CDR3 regions. From the multiplex PCR reads, TCRdb called clonotypes with MiXCR, one entry per CDR3 protein. The table includes 400,000 to 500,000 distinct CDR3 sequences, about 15% detected once. The same sample was also used in a study of T cells in Graves' hyperthyroidism and ophthalmopathy.

Sample: peripheral blood mononuclear cells (PBMCs), taken at new diagnosis, from a patient treated with antithyroid drugs. The receptors here all came from a woman between 50 and 59 years old with Graves disease.

V is TRBV6-6 and J is TRBJ2-7, with 12 bases aligning to TRBD2. CDR1 is MNHNY, CDR2 SVGAGI, per germline (reference sequence). V gave up 0 bases and J gave up 7 bases; unmatched junction bases: 1. There are 14 residues in the CDR3. The CDR3 bases are TGTGCCAGCAGTTACTCGACTAGCGGGAGAGAGCAGTACTTC. Its translation is CASSYSTSGREQYF.

This clonotype was seen more than once but under ten times. This chain's CDR3 is CASSSRDVHNEQFF. DNA of the CDR3: TGTGCCAGCAGCTCCCGGGACGTACACAATGAGCAGTTCTTC. This chain links TRBV5-4 with TRBJ2-1; D is tentatively TRBD1 or TRBD2 (5 bases each). The germline V gene has CDR1 SGHNT and CDR2 YYREEE (reference sequence). This CDR3 spans 14 amino acids. Trimming left V 3 bases short and J 5 bases short, with 12 bases between. The full variable domain, its missing parts supplied by reference TRBV5-4 and TRBJ2-1, is ETGVTQSPTHLIKTRGQQVTLRCSSQSGHNTVSWYQQALGQGPQFIFQYYREEENGRGNFPPRFSGLQFPNYSSELNVNALELDDSALYLCASSSRDVHNEQFFGPGTRLTVL.

The chain combines TRBV20-1 with TRBJ2-1; 13 bases match TRBD2. CDR3 length: 14 amino acids. V lost 6 bases, J lost 7 bases, and 6 bases stayed unmatched. Germline V lookup: CDR1 DFQATT, CDR2 SNEGSKA (reference sequence). The CDR3 DNA is TGCAGTGCCGGACTAGCGGGAGTAGGGAATGAGCAGTTCTTC. Translating it yields CSAGLAGVGNEQFF.

This clonotype was recorded at least ten times. The CDR3 bases are TGTGCCACCAGTGATTCCACTTACCCCTACGAGCAGTACTTC. Protein sequence: CATSDSTYPYEQYF. The chain employs TRBV24-1 and TRBJ2-7, with D uncertain. The CDR3 runs 14 residues. Trimming cost V 2 bases and J 2 bases, with 9 bases left between them. CDR1 is KGHDR and CDR2 is SFDVKD in the germline V gene.

There are a few counts of this clonotype. The chain uses TRBV5-1 and TRBJ2-1; 10 bases agree with TRBD2. Germline V gene sequence: CDR1 SGHRS, CDR2 YFSETQ. V gave up 4 bases and J gave up 0 bases; unmatched junction bases: 4. CDR3 length: 16 amino acids. The chain's CDR3 is CASSTSGDISYNEQFF. For the CDR3, the DNA is TGCGCCAGCAGCACTAGCGGGGATATCTCCTACAATGAGCAGTTCTTC.

The chain links TRBV5-1 to TRBJ1-2, with D maybe TRBD1 (6 bases). The V and J ends lost 4 bases and 2 bases respectively, with 15 bases between them. The germline V gene encodes CDR1 SGHRS and CDR2 YFSETQ. The CDR3 consists of 15 residues. The DNA of the CDR3 is TGCGCCAGCAGCATACGCCCCGACAGGAACTATGGCTACACCTTC. Translated: CASSIRPDRNYGYTF. Full variable domain (rest looked up from reference TRBV5-1 and TRBJ1-2): KAGVTQTPRYLIKTRGQQVTLSCSPISGHRSVSWYQQTPGQGLQFLFEYFSETQRNKGNFPGRFSGRQFSNSRSEMNVSTLELGDSALYLCASSIRPDRNYGYTFGSGTRLTVV.

The chain combines TRBV7-9 with TRBJ2-6, with no clear D. With 5 bases removed from V and 5 bases from J, the gap between germline ends came to 13 bases. From germline, CDR1 is SEHNR and CDR2 FQNEAQ (reference sequence). The CDR3 contains 15 residues. The CDR3 DNA reads as TGTGCCAGCAGCCTATCTCTCGGGTGGGCCAACGTCCTGACTTTC. Translated, it gives CASSLSLGWANVLTF.

In this sample, this clonotype turned up many times. The chain links TRBV11-2 to TRBJ1-2; 7 nucleotides line up with TRBD1. This CDR3 has 15 amino acids. Germline V lookup: CDR1 SGHAT, CDR2 FQNNGV. V was clipped by 5 bases and J by 3 bases; unmatched bases: 9. In nucleotides, the CDR3 is TGTGCCAGCAGCCCGCGGGACAGACTGTACTATGGCTACACCTTC. Amino acids: CASSPRDRLYYGYTF.

The chain has TRBV25-1 and TRBJ2-6; no definite D call. CDR3 length equals 14 residues. The V and J ends lost 4 bases and 2 bases respectively, with 6 bases between them. In germline, CDR1 is MGHDK, CDR2 SYGVNS. The CDR3 spells CASSGVAGANVLTF. CDR3 sequence (DNA): TGTGCCAGCAGTGGGGTAGCTGGGGCCAACGTCCTGACTTTC.

For the CDR3, the DNA is TGTGCCAGTAGTAAGGGGGGGGACAGGGAGGTTTGTCAGCCCCAGCATTTT. Amino acid sequence: CASSKGGDREVCQPQHF. The V gene is TRBV19, the J gene TRBJ1-5; the match to TRBD1 covers 9 bases. CDR1 and CDR2 (germline): LNHDA, SQIVND (reference sequence). CDR3 length: 17 amino acids. Unmatched junction bases numbered 13, after V lost 4 bases and J lost 6 bases.

This clonotype was counted at least ten times. The CDR3 DNA follows: TGCGCCAGCAGTGTTGGCGGGAGTAGAAATGAGCAGTTCTTC. Translated, it gives CASSVGGSRNEQFF. This chain links TRBV10-1 with TRBJ2-1; TRBD2 matches at 7 bases. In germline, CDR1 is WNHNN, CDR2 SYGVQD (reference sequence). J was trimmed by 7 bases and V by 4 bases; bases with no gene match: 7. CDR3 length: 14 amino acids.